This is a list of T cell receptor beta chains from one sample in a study of T cell clusters in autoimmune cytopenias. TCRdb re-called the multiplex PCR reads and shows each CDR3 protein once, DNA omitted. The sample has fewer than 5,500 distinct CDR3 sequences, and its top ten clones hold around 21%. These data were also filed under a second study, of T cell repertoires in aging, cancer and after chemotherapy.

Sequenced sample: peripheral blood. The origin of the receptors is a human donor in good health. Both conserved end residues are part of each CDR3. Fields, in order: clone size, CDR3 length, J gene, V gene, CDR3 protein. Clone size is given for some rows only: seen once, a few or many times, or a class if the clone is expanded.

medium-sized 15 TRBJ2-5 TRBV10-3 CAISASGAREETQYF
. 16 TRBJ2-7 TRBV7-6 CASSLAGTGPSYEQYF
. 13 TRBJ1-2 TRBV20-1 CSPKDSLNYGYTF
. 14 TRBJ2-7 TRBV5-1 CASRNTTVPYEQYF
medium-sized 15 TRBJ2-1 TRBV27 CASRGTLGGYNEQFF
medium-sized 14 TRBJ2-1 TRBV19 CASGYGVPYNEQFF
medium-sized 13 TRBJ1-4 TRBV6-5 CASSPGRLEKLFF
medium-sized 13 TRBJ1-2 TRBV10-3 CAIKQAGNYGYTF
medium-sized 12 TRBJ2-3 TRBV19 CASSIDQDTQYF
. 16 TRBJ2-3 TRBV13 CASSPLASGGTDTQYF
. 15 TRBJ1-1 TRBV6-1 CASSERPGVGTEAFF
. 16 TRBJ2-7 TRBV7-9 CASSIGDRLDPYEQYF
medium-sized 15 TRBJ2-7 TRBV27 CASSELAGGIYEQYF
. 14 TRBJ2-7 TRBV11-2 CASRDRQGWYEQYF
. 16 TRBJ1-1 TRBV5-1 CASSTGQGAVSTEAFF
. 14 TRBJ2-1 TRBV12-3/TRBV12-4 CASRGRGGYNEQFF
. 15 TRBJ2-1 TRBV7-3 CASSLTIGRYNEQFF
medium-sized 16 TRBJ1-2 TRBV7-6 CASSPNPGTGNYGYTF
medium-sized 15 TRBJ2-5 TRBV15 CATSRPGTGRETQYF
medium-sized 16 TRBJ1-6 TRBV12-3/TRBV12-4 CASSFWQHIYNSPLHF
. 14 TRBJ1-3 TRBV11-1 CASSFMGFLNTIYF
. 12 TRBJ1-2 TRBV6-5 CASGQGSYGYTF
medium-sized 16 TRBJ2-1 TRBV6-2/TRBV6-3 CASSPSWGGDYNEQFF
medium-sized 15 TRBJ2-2 TRBV14 CASSSAGGGTGELFF
. 15 TRBJ1-2 TRBV27 CASSSGQGRNYGYTF
medium-sized 16 TRBJ2-1 TRBV5-1 CASSSLGQGAQNEQFF
. 16 TRBJ2-4 TRBV19 CASSTQTQGKVGIQYF
medium-sized 15 TRBJ2-2 TRBV5-6 CASSLVQGVIGELFF
. 12 TRBJ2-3 TRBV14 CASSHNADTQYF
medium-sized 17 TRBJ2-2 TRBV15 CATSPKLGGTNTGELFF
medium-sized 13 TRBJ1-2 TRBV7-9 CASSPSGLGGYTF
. 14 TRBJ1-5 TRBV6-2/TRBV6-3 CATRDRGTYQPQHF
. 13 TRBJ1-5 TRBV6-5 CASSQTWIGPQHF
. 15 TRBJ1-1 TRBV19 CASSVTGGRNTEAFF
. 15 TRBJ2-3 TRBV11-2 CASSLTSGITDTHYF
. 15 TRBJ2-3 TRBV19 CASSPDLVRTVTQYF
medium-sized 14 TRBJ2-1 TRBV6-5 CASSRGGAYNEQFF
. 16 TRBJ1-1 TRBV5-1 CASSFGYGGVNTEAFF
. 17 TRBJ1-6 TRBV7-9 CASSYGHHSSYNSPLHF
medium-sized 13 TRBJ1-1 TRBV6-6 CASRDTGDTEAFF
medium-sized 14 TRBJ2-5 TRBV5-5 CASSSTSGQETQYF
. 14 TRBJ2-1 TRBV5-1 CASSFDSSYNEQFF
. 19 TRBJ2-7 TRBV12-5 CASQKPTGDPRGPLYEQYF
. 14 TRBJ2-3 TRBV28 CASLPAGQRDTQYF
medium-sized 17 TRBJ2-5 TRBV27 CASSLKGSGRGGETQYF
medium-sized 15 TRBJ1-4 TRBV7-6 CASSSTGGDNEKLFF
medium-sized 14 TRBJ2-1 TRBV6-5 CASSYLGGRNEQFF
. 15 TRBJ2-3 TRBV24-1 CATSDPRGSTDTQYF
medium-sized 14 TRBJ1-1 TRBV6-1 CASSQPGGSTEAFF
medium-sized 16 TRBJ2-3 TRBV6-1 CASSENTGTTWGTQYF
medium-sized 15 TRBJ2-3 TRBV6-1 CASRPTGLPTNTQYF
medium-sized 15 TRBJ1-5 TRBV6-2/TRBV6-3 CASSRQGLSNQPQHF